One and the same sample provided the 23 T cell receptor beta chains below, sequenced in a study of PD-1 blockade in classical Hodgkin lymphoma. The time point is: newly diagnosed, previously untreated cHL patient sample. The study purified CD4+ T cells from thawed PBMCs using magnetic negative selection. The repertoire was sequenced with immunoSEQ multiplex PCR; TCRdb's copy has only in-frame clones and lacks some. The sample holds 30,000 to 40,000 clones; around 89% are singletons and the top ten take under 0.25%. Sequences were obtained from CD4+ T cells from blood. These receptors were obtained from a human donor with classical Hodgkin lymphoma.

The chain is built from TRBV2 and TRBJ1-2; no firm D call. The CDR3 has 13 amino acids. Trimming took 5 bases from V and 8 from J, leaving 15 bases between them. Germline V gene lookup returns CDR1 SNHLY and CDR2 FYNNEI. The DNA for the CDR3 is TGTGCCAGCAGTAGGAAGGCGTACACAGGCTACACCTTC. It yields the protein CASSRKAYTGYTF.

J is TRBJ2-5 and V is TRBV6-1; 7 nucleotides agree with TRBD1. The J segment lost 3 bases and the V segment lost 6 bases, leaving 4 bases of the junction unmatched. Per the germline V gene, CDR1 is MNHNS and CDR2 is SASEGT. There are 13 residues in the CDR3. As DNA, the CDR3 is TGTGCCAGCAGGGCCGGGACAGAAGAGACCCAGTACTTC. Its translation is CASRAGTEETQYF.

The chain is built from TRBV10-1 and TRBJ2-7; TRBD1 agrees at 8 bases. Germline assignment: CDR1 WNHNN and CDR2 SYGVQD (reference sequence). The J segment lost 2 bases and the V segment lost 8 bases, leaving 20 bases of the junction unmatched. The CDR3 consists of 18 residues. The CDR3 nucleotides read TGCGCCAGCTTGGAACTGGGACAGGCAAAAAAAGTTACCTACGAGCAGTACTTC. The encoded protein is CASLELGQAKKVTYEQYF.

The chain carries TRBV2 and TRBJ2-5; 7 positions match TRBD2. Matching the DNA end better, TRBJ2-7 makes the J call doubtful. The germline gives CDR1 SNHLY, CDR2 FYNNEI. The CDR3 length is 13 residues. The CDR3 loop reads CATLPSGPYEQYF. As DNA, the CDR3 is TGTGCCACCCTACCTAGCGGCCCCTACGAGCAGTACTTC.

V is TRBV7-9 and J is TRBJ2-2; 8 bases are a match to TRBD1. This CDR3 has 15 amino acids. V shed 5 bases, J shed 7 bases, and the junction held 9 bases outside the gene matches. Germline V lookup: CDR1 SEHNR, CDR2 FQNEAQ (reference sequence). CDR3 bases: TGTGCCAGCAGCCAGACAGGGGCCGGACACGGGGAGCTGTTTTTT. Residues: CASSQTGAGHGELFF.

The V and J genes are TRBV4-1 and TRBJ2-3; D not certain. Trimming stripped 0 bases from V and 4 bases from J, with 8 bases between. CDR1 MGHRA and CDR2 YSYEKL come from the germline V gene. The CDR3 has 14 amino acids. DNA of the CDR3: TGCGCCAGCAGCCAAGACCCTGTGGCAGATACGCAGTATTTT. Its protein is CASSQDPVADTQYF.

The chain carries TRBV5-4 and TRBJ1-2, with D possibly TRBD1 on 5 matching bases. This CDR3 region has 13 residues. From germline, CDR1 is SGHNT and CDR2 YYREEE (reference sequence). CDR3 nucleotide sequence: TGTGCTTCTAACTTCGGGGGTTACTATGGCTACACCTTC. It specifies CASNFGGYYGYTF. The variable domain in full, with the rest retrieved from reference TRBV5-4 and TRBJ1-2, is ETGVTQSPTHLIKTRGQQVTLRCSSQSGHNTVSWYQQALGQGPQFIFQYYREEENGRGNFPPRFSGLQFPNYSSELNVNALELDDSALYLCASNFGGYYGYTFGSGTRLTVV.

The chain has TRBV7-2 and TRBJ2-7; 9 nucleotides line up with TRBD1. In germline, CDR1 is SGHTA, CDR2 FQGNSA. The CDR3 loop spans 15 amino acids. V was clipped by 3 bases and J by 6 bases; unmatched bases: 9. This CDR3 is CASSFIPGQGSEQYF. CDR3 bases: TGTGCCAGCAGCTTTATACCGGGACAGGGTTCCGAGCAGTACTTC.

The chain carries TRBV4-1 and TRBJ1-1; the D is unclear. The CDR3 covers 13 residues. Germline CDR1 is MGHRA and CDR2 is YSYEKL. V shed 0 bases and J shed 11 bases, with 13 bases lying between them. This CDR3 reads CASSQDQAEVAFF. The CDR3 DNA follows: TGCGCCAGCAGCCAAGATCAGGCAGAGGTGGCTTTCTTT.

The chain is built from TRBV7-2 and TRBJ1-6; TRBD1 might be the D (5 bases). V lost 5 bases and J lost 1, with 18 bases in between. This CDR3 has 18 residues. Germline values: CDR1 SGHTA, CDR2 FQGNSA. CDR3 sequence: CASSRPKGGTSYNSPLHF. CDR3 nucleotide sequence: TGTGCCAGCAGCAGGCCCAAGGGAGGGACTTCCTATAATTCACCCCTCCACTTT.

The chain recombines TRBV5-1 with TRBJ2-1, with 11 bases that match TRBD2. The V and J ends lost 0 bases and 10 bases, in that order; junction bases with no gene match: 9. The CDR3 runs to 16 residues. Germline CDR1 SGHRS, CDR2 YFSETQ. This CDR3 reads CASSLAEGSGRAEQFF. The CDR3 region has the DNA TGCGCCAGCAGCTTGGCCGAGGGTAGCGGGAGGGCCGAGCAGTTCTTC.

The chain uses TRBV5-1 and TRBJ2-2, with D hard to call. Per germline, CDR1 SGHRS and CDR2 YFSETQ. The CDR3 contains 14 residues. Trimming left V 0 bases short and J 10 bases short, with 13 bases between. The CDR3 DNA follows: TGCGCCAGCAGCTTGGACTGGCCGACTGTGGAGCTGTTTTTT. It yields the protein CASSLDWPTVELFF.

V is TRBV29-1 and J is TRBJ2-3; no definite D call. Germline-derived CDR1 and CDR2 are SQVTM and ANQGSEA. V gave up 2 bases and J gave up 4 bases, with 16 bases separating them. The CDR3 runs 15 residues. The CDR3 region has the DNA TGCAGCGTTGAAAGAGGATCGAGTCGGGCAGATACGCAGTATTTT. It translates to CSVERGSSRADTQYF.

The rearrangement joins TRBV6-5 to TRBJ2-1, with 9 bases aligning to TRBD2. This CDR3 spans 15 amino acids. Germline values: CDR1 MNHEY, CDR2 SVGAGI. J was trimmed by 0 bases and V by 5 bases; bases with no gene match: 2. The CDR3 sequence: CASSLSGSSYNEQFF. The CDR3 bases are TGTGCCAGCAGTCTTAGCGGGAGCTCCTACAATGAGCAGTTCTTC.

This chain uses TRBV6-5 with TRBJ1-2; possibly TRBD1 for D (6 bases). Germline loops: CDR1 MNHEY, CDR2 SVGAGI. V shed 6 bases and J shed 8 bases, with 13 bases lying between them. The CDR3 runs to 12 residues. The DNA for the CDR3 is TGTGCCAGCAGCACAGGCGGGGGCGGCTACACCTTC. It is translated as CASSTGGGGYTF.

This clone has just one count. The chain recombines TRBV11-2 with TRBJ2-1, with TRBD2 identical over 7 bases. This CDR3 contains 14 residues. Unmatched junction bases numbered 8, after V lost 5 bases and J lost 7 bases. Germline V CDR1 and CDR2: SGHAT, FQNNGV. This CDR3 is CASSVGLVGNEQFF. The DNA for the CDR3 is TGTGCCAGCAGCGTAGGACTAGTTGGGAATGAGCAGTTCTTC.

The rearrangement links TRBV29-1 to TRBJ1-1; D possibly corresponds to TRBD1 (6 bases). CDR1 is SQVTM, CDR2 ANQGSEA, per germline. This CDR3 has 11 residues. V shed 4 bases and J shed 6 bases, with 9 bases lying between them. The CDR3, as DNA: TGCAGCGTTGCCAGGGGTTCTGAAGCTTTCTTT. This codes for CSVARGSEAFF.

The chain uses TRBV19 and TRBJ1-5; D remains unclear. V was clipped by 7 bases and J by 6 bases, with 10 bases between them. This CDR3 comprises 12 residues. Per the germline V gene, CDR1 is LNHDA and CDR2 is SQIVND (reference sequence). The CDR3 loop reads CASKMTGQPQHF. The CDR3, as DNA: TGTGCCAGTAAGATGACGGGTCAGCCCCAGCATTTT.

This chain connects TRBV5-1 to TRBJ2-3, with D tentatively TRBD1 (6 bases). Deletions cut 3 bases from V and 5 bases from J, with 13 bases between. The germline V gene encodes CDR1 SGHRS and CDR2 YFSETQ. This CDR3 has 14 amino acids. CDR3 sequence: CASSYGQSGDTQYF. Written as DNA, the CDR3 is TGCGCCAGCAGCTACGGACAGTCGGGAGATACGCAGTATTTT.

J is TRBJ2-7 and V is TRBV5-1; tentatively, D is TRBD2 (5 bases). The CDR3 runs to 14 residues. CDR1 and CDR2 (germline): SGHRS, YFSETQ. V lost 5 bases to trimming and J lost 2 bases, with 14 bases between them. The CDR3 reads CASSYDGRAYEQYF. CDR3 DNA sequence: TGCGCCAGCAGTTATGATGGGAGAGCCTACGAGCAGTACTTC.

This rearrangement joins TRBV7-7 to TRBJ2-5, with 7 positions matching TRBD2. With V trimmed by 5 bases and J by 8 bases, 14 bases remained unmatched. This CDR3 has 15 amino acids. From germline, CDR1 is SSHAT and CDR2 FNYEAQ (reference sequence). The chain's CDR3 is CASSLPGTTSNTQYF. CDR3 bases: TGTGCCAGCAGCCTCCCCGGGACTACCTCGAACACCCAGTACTTC.

V is TRBV13 and J is TRBJ1-2, with a tentative D call TRBD1 (6 bases). This CDR3 has 13 amino acids. CDR1 PRHDT and CDR2 FYEKMQ come from the germline V gene (reference sequence). V was pared by 4 bases and J by 6 bases, with 12 bases between. The CDR3 nucleotides read TGTGCCAGCAGCTCAGTGGACAGAGATGGCTACACCTTC. Translating gives CASSSVDRDGYTF. The full variable domain, rest sourced from reference TRBV13 and TRBJ1-2, is AAGVIQSPRHLIKEKRETATLKCYPIPRHDTVYWYQQGPGQDPQFLISFYEKMQSDKGSIPDRFSAQQFSDYHSELNMSSLELGDSALYFCASSSVDRDGYTFGSGTRLTVV.

The V gene is TRBV15, the J gene TRBJ2-3; perhaps TRBD2 as D (7 bases). Germline V gene lookup returns CDR1 LNHNV and CDR2 YYDKDF (reference sequence). V was shortened by 4 bases and J by 7 bases, with 18 bases between the two germline ends. The length of the CDR3 is 15 residues. The CDR3 DNA follows: TGTGCCACCAGCACCTCTGCGCGGGGGCTCAATACGCAGTATTTT. Protein sequence: CATSTSARGLNTQYF.